Shown below are 18 T cell receptor beta chains from a single sample sequenced in a study of cytomegalovirus exposure and HLA in healthy donors. Researchers ran the PCR with 60 Vbeta and 13 Jbeta primers. Assay: immunoSEQ multiplex PCR; the TCRdb copy retains only in-frame clones and omits some. The sample has around 280,000 clones; approximately 90% are singletons. Sequenced: PBMCs. All receptors derive from a young woman in good health and CMV-seronegative.

This chain links TRBV4-1 with TRBJ2-7, with D possibly matching TRBD1 (6 bases). Trimming stripped 1 base from V and 5 bases from J, with 9 bases between. Germline V gene sequence: CDR1 MGHRA, CDR2 YSYEKL. The CDR3 extends over 13 amino acids. The CDR3 DNA reads TGCGCCAGCAGCCAAGGGACAGCGGACGAGCAGTACTTC. Protein sequence: CASSQGTADEQYF.

This sequence joins TRBV27 and TRBJ2-7; D is perhaps TRBD2 (6 bases). Germline V gene sequence: CDR1 MNHEY, CDR2 SMNVEV (reference sequence). This CDR3 spans 15 amino acids. With 1 base removed from V and 1 base from J, the gap between germline ends came to 11 bases. The CDR3, as DNA: TGTGCCAGCAGTTTATTGGGGACTGTTTCCTACGAGCAGTACTTC. Translation: CASSLLGTVSYEQYF.

This chain links TRBV7-3 with TRBJ2-3; 15 nucleotides agree with TRBD2. The CDR3 covers 17 residues. V lost 6 bases to trimming and J lost 4 bases; unmatched junction nucleotides: 8. Germline CDR1 SGHTA, CDR2 FQGTGA. DNA of the CDR3: TGTGCCAGCAGTCTCAAGCGGACTAGCGGGGGGGCAGATACGCAGTATTTT. Amino acid sequence: CASSLKRTSGGADTQYF.

The gene calls are TRBV7-2 and TRBJ2-7, with 8 nucleotides matching TRBD2. Germline V gene data show CDR1 as SGHTA and CDR2 as FQGNSA. This CDR3 contains 14 residues. Trimming at V came to 5 bases and at J to 7 bases, leaving 10 bases not matched to a gene. This CDR3 is CASSPLSGGREQYF. DNA of the CDR3: TGTGCCAGCAGCCCTCTGAGCGGGGGACGGGAGCAGTACTTC.

This sequence joins TRBV18 and TRBJ2-3; D may be TRBD1 (5 bases). Germline assignment: CDR1 KGHSH and CDR2 LQKENI. This CDR3 contains 15 residues. The V gene lost 6 bases and the J gene lost 0 bases, with 13 bases spanning the gap. Written as DNA, the CDR3 is TGTGCCAGCTCGCACAGGACCCTTAGCACAGATACGCAGTATTTT. Translated: CASSHRTLSTDTQYF.

The sample holds one count of this clone. The chain is built from TRBV11-1 and TRBJ2-7, with 7 bases that match TRBD1. There are 16 residues in the CDR3. The trim removed 2 bases at V and 0 bases at J, leaving 7 bases unmatched. In germline, CDR1 is SGHAT, CDR2 FQDESV (reference sequence). The CDR3 sequence is CASSLRGPQNSYEQYF. The CDR3 DNA is TGTGCCAGCAGCTTAAGGGGGCCTCAAAACTCCTACGAGCAGTACTTC.

The chain has TRBV7-3 and TRBJ1-6; weak D call: TRBD1 (6 bases). The CDR3 spans 16 residues. Germline lookup yields CDR1 SGHTA and CDR2 FQGTGA. V gave up 2 bases and J gave up 0 bases, with 8 bases separating them. CDR3 coding DNA: TGTGCCAGCAGCTTAGGGGGCCCCTCCTATAATTCACCCCTCCACTTT. This gives the protein CASSLGGPSYNSPLHF.

This clone was recorded once. The CDR3 DNA reads as TGTGCCAGCAGACAGGGGAATCGAGAAAAACTGTTTTTT. This codes for CASRQGNREKLFF. V gene TRBV6-5 combines with J gene TRBJ1-4; 7 positions match TRBD1. Trimming removed 6 bases from V and 8 bases from J; junction bases left unmatched: 6. This CDR3 has 13 residues. Germline CDR1 MNHEY, CDR2 SVGAGI.

The chain employs TRBV27 and TRBJ1-5, with D possibly being TRBD1 (6 bases). Looked up from germline, CDR1 is MNHEY and CDR2 is SMNVEV (reference sequence). Deletions cut 5 bases from V and 7 bases from J, with 15 bases between. CDR3 length: 14 amino acids. The CDR3 nucleotides read TGTGCCAGCAGTCCCCGGACAGAAAGCCAGCCCCAGCATTTT. Its translation: CASSPRTESQPQHF.

The chain has TRBV7-9 and TRBJ2-1, with D perhaps TRBD2 (5 bases). The CDR3 runs to 16 residues. Per the germline V gene, CDR1 is SEHNR and CDR2 is FQNEAQ (reference sequence). The V end lost 5 bases, the J end lost 2 bases, and 16 bases lay between the germline ends. CDR3 in amino acids: CASSPTREAPYNEQFF. The CDR3 coding sequence is TGTGCCAGCAGCCCCACTAGGGAAGCCCCCTACAATGAGCAGTTCTTC.

The CDR3 DNA sequence: TGTGCCACCAGCGGGCGACAAACGGGACAGGTCCTCTATGGCTACACCTTC. This encodes CATSGRQTGQVLYGYTF. The gene calls are TRBV15 and TRBJ1-2; 8 positions agree with TRBD1. The V gene's germline CDR1 is LNHNV and CDR2 YYDKDF (reference sequence). V was pared by 5 bases and J by 4 bases, with 15 bases of the junction left unmatched. This CDR3 has 17 residues.

The rearrangement joins TRBV5-4 to TRBJ2-6, with D unclear. The CDR3 runs 19 residues. Trimming removed 3 bases at V and 0 bases at J, with 19 bases between. Germline lookup yields CDR1 SGHNT and CDR2 YYREEE (reference sequence). The CDR3 DNA reads as TGTGCCAGCAGCTCCCATCGAGGATCCAAGAACTCTGGGGCCAACGTCCTGACTTTC. This codes for CASSSHRGSKNSGANVLTF.

The genes are TRBV18 and TRBJ2-7; a weak D match, TRBD1 (6 bases). The CDR3 is made up of 15 amino acids. The V end was cut by 6 bases, the J end by 2 bases, with 17 bases between. Germline V gene sequence: CDR1 KGHSH, CDR2 LQKENI. The CDR3: CASSPYRDKPYEQYF. The CDR3 region has the DNA TGTGCCAGCTCCCCGTACCGGGACAAACCCTACGAGCAGTACTTC.

The rearrangement uses TRBV6-1 and TRBJ1-2; D call uncertain. Deletions cut 6 bases from V and 2 bases from J, with 13 bases between. The CDR3 is made up of 14 amino acids. Germline CDR1 and CDR2: MNHNS and SASEGT. The CDR3 bases are TGTGCCAGCAGCCCTCCGGGGAACAACTATGGCTACACCTTC. Its translation: CASSPPGNNYGYTF.

The chain employs TRBV10-1 and TRBJ2-7; D uncertain. The CDR3 is 13 residues long. V was shortened by 5 bases and J by 2 bases, with 10 bases between the two germline ends. Germline CDR1 WNHNN, CDR2 SYGVQD (reference sequence). In DNA, the CDR3 is TGCGCCAGCAGTCAACACAACACCTACGAGCAGTACTTC. Translating gives CASSQHNTYEQYF.

The CDR3 DNA sequence: TGTGCCAGCAGCTCCCGGCGTACTAGCGGGGGACAAAACACCGGGGAGCTGTTTTTT. As protein: CASSSRRTSGGQNTGELFF. J is TRBJ2-2 and V is TRBV9, with TRBD2 identical over 11 bases. Germline V gene data show CDR1 as SGDLS and CDR2 as YYNGEE. J lost 2 bases, V lost 4 bases, and 13 bases had no gene match. The CDR3 extends over 19 amino acids.

The rearrangement links TRBV7-6 to TRBJ1-4; D is unresolved. From germline, CDR1 is SGHVS and CDR2 FNYEAQ. The CDR3 runs to 16 residues. The V end was cut by 1 base, the J end by 6 bases, with 15 bases between. The CDR3 reads CASSLGSEAVDEKLFF. As DNA, the CDR3 is TGTGCCAGCAGCTTAGGCAGCGAGGCCGTCGATGAAAAACTGTTTTTT.

The chain couples TRBV9 to TRBJ2-2; the D is unclear. This CDR3 has 15 residues. CDR1 SGDLS and CDR2 YYNGEE come from the germline V gene. V lost 4 bases to trimming and J lost 3 bases, with 13 bases between them. The CDR3 sequence: CASSLSNTDTGELFF. CDR3 bases: TGTGCCAGCAGCTTAAGTAATACGGACACCGGGGAGCTGTTTTTT.